This T cell receptor (beta chain) was sequenced in a study of cytomegalovirus exposure and HLA in healthy donors. As for this clone: What it recognizes is unknown.

Overall study findings and caveats: CMV serostatus was the only immune exposure information that was available.

The PCR employed 60 Vbeta primers together with 13 Jbeta primers. Measured with immunoSEQ multiplex PCR; TCRdb has only the in-frame clones, and not every one. The table lists around 100,000 clones, around 84% of them singletons. This sequence originates from a man aged 25 to 45 in good health and CMV-seropositive. Sample: PBMCs.

The CDR3: CASSEAMGQGSNQPQHF. The CDR3 region has the DNA TGTGCCAGCAGTGAAGCGATGGGACAGGGCAGCAATCAGCCCCAGCATTTT. The V gene is TRBV6-1, the J gene TRBJ1-5; 9 nucleotides match TRBD1. V trimming: 0 bases; J trimming: 1 base; junction bases outside the gene matches: 4. The CDR3 is 17 amino acids. The germline CDR1 and CDR2 sequences are MNHNS and SASEGT.